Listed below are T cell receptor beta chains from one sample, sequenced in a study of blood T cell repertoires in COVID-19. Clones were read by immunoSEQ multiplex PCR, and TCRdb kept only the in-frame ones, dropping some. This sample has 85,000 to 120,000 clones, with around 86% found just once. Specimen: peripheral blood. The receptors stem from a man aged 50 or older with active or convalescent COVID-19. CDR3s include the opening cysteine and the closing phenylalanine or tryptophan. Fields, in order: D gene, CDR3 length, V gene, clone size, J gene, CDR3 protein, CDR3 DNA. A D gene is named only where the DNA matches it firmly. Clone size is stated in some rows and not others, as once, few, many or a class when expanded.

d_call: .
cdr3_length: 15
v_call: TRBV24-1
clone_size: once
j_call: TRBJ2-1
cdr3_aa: CATSVGGGPYAEQFF
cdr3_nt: TGTGCCACCAGTGTAGGGGGGGGGCCTTACGCTGAGCAGTTCTTC

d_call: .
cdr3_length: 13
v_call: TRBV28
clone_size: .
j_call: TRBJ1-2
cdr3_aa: CASSSSGVYGYTF
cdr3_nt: TGTGCCAGCAGTTCCTCGGGGGTGTATGGCTACACCTTC

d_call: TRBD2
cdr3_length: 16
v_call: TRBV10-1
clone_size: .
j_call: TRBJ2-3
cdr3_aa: CASSGLSGGGTDTQYF
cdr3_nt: TGCGCCAGCAGTGGATTAAGCGGGGGTGGCACAGATACGCAGTATTTT

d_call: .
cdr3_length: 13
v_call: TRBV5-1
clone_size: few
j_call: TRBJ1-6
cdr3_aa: CASSLEENSPLHF
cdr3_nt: TGCGCCAGCAGCTTGGAGGAGAATTCACCCCTCCACTTT

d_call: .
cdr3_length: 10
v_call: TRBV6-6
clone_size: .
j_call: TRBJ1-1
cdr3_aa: CATLGGRAFF
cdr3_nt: TGTGCCACCCTGGGGGGGAGAGCTTTCTTT

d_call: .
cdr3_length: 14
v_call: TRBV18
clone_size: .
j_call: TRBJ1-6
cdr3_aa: CASSPEGGNSPLHF
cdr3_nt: TGTGCCAGCTCTCCTGAGGGGGGGAATTCACCCCTCCACTTT

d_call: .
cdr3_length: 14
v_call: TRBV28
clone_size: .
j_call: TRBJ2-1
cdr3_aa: CASSLTSIGNEQFF
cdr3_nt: TGTGCCAGCAGTCTAACTAGTATCGGCAATGAGCAGTTCTTC

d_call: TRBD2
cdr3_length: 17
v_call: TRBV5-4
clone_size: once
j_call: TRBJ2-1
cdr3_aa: CASSRSGGLSSYNEQFF
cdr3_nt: TGTGCCAGCAGTCGTAGCGGGGGCCTGAGCTCCTACAATGAGCAGTTCTTC

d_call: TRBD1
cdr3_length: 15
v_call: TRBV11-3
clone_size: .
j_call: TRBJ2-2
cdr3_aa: CASSLGTGNTGELFF
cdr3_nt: TGTGCCAGCAGCTTAGGGACAGGGAACACCGGGGAGCTGTTTTTT

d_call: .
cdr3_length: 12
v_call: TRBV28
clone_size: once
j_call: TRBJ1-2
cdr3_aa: CASSPLLRGYTF
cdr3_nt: TGTGCCAGCAGCCCCCTCCTTCGGGGCTACACCTTC

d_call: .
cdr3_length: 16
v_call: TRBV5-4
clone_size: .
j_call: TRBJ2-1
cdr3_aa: CASSLEAGNPYNEQFF
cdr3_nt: TGTGCCAGCAGCTTGGAAGCAGGGAACCCCTACAATGAGCAGTTCTTC

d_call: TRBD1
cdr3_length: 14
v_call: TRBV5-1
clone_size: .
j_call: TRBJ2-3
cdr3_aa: CASSLDRVVDTQYF
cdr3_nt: TGCGCCAGCAGTTTGGACAGGGTGGTAGATACGCAGTATTTT

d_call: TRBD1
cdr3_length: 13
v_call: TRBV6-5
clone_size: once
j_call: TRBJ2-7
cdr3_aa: CASSQGQLYEQYF
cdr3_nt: TGTGCCAGCAGTCAGGGACAGCTCTACGAGCAGTACTTC

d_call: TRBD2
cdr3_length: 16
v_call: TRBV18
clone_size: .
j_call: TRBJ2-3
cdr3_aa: CASSPRTSGGTDTQYF
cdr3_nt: TGTGCCAGCTCACCTCGGACTAGCGGGGGCACAGATACGCAGTATTTT

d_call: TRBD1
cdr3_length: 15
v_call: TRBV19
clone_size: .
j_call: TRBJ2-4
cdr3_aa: CASSPRGQGANIQYF
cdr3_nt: TGTGCCAGTAGTCCCCGAGGGCAGGGGGCTAACATTCAGTACTTC

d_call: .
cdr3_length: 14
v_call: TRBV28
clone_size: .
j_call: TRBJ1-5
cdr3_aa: CASSFEEINQPQHF
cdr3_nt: TGTGCCAGCAGTTTTGAGGAAATCAATCAGCCCCAGCATTTT

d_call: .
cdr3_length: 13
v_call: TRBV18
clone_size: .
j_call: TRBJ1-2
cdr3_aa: CASSPSQGSSYTF
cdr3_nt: TGTGCCAGCTCCCCTTCGCAGGGGAGTAGCTACACCTTC

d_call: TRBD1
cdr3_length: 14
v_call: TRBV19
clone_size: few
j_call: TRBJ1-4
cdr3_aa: CASSIGQGEEKLFF
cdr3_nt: TGTGCCAGTAGTATCGGACAGGGGGAAGAAAAACTGTTTTTT

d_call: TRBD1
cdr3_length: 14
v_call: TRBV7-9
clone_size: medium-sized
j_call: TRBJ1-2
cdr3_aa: CASSIGQGANGYTF
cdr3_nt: TGTGCCAGCAGCATCGGACAGGGGGCTAATGGCTACACCTTC

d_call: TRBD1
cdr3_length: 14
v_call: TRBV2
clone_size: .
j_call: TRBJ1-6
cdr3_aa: CASSPGTDHSPLHF
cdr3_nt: TGTGCCAGCAGTCCCGGGACAGATCATTCACCCCTCCACTTT

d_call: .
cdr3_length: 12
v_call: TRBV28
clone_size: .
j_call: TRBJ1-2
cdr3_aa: CASTLTGSGYTF
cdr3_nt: TGTGCCAGCACCTTAACAGGAAGCGGCTACACCTTC

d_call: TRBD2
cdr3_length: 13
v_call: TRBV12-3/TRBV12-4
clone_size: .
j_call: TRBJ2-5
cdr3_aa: CASSPGGPETQYF
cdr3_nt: TGTGCCAGCAGTCCGGGGGGGCCAGAGACCCAGTACTTC

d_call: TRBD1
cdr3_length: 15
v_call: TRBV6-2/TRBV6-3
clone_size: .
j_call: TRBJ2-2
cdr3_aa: CASSYRDRYTGELFF
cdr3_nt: TGTGCCAGCAGTTACCGGGACAGATACACCGGGGAGCTGTTTTTT

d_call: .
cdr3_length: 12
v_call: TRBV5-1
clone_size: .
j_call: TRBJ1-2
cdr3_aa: CASSSGLYGYTF
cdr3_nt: TGCGCCAGCAGCTCGGGACTCTACGGCTACACCTTC

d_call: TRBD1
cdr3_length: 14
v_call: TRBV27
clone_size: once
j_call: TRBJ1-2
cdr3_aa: CATRGTGGNYGYTF
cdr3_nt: TGTGCCACCCGAGGGACAGGGGGTAACTATGGCTACACCTTC

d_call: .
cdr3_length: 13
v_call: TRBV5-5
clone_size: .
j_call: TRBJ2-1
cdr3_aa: CASSRRGDNEQFF
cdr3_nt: TGTGCCAGCAGCCGACGAGGAGACAATGAGCAGTTCTTC

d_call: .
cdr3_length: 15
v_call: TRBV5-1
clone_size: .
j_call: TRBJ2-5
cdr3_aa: CASSLAIGLQETQYF
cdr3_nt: TGCGCCAGCAGCTTGGCCATTGGACTTCAAGAGACCCAGTACTTC

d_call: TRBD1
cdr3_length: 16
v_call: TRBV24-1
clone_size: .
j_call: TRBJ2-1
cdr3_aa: CATSDFGQGRYNEQFF
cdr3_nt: TGTGCCACCAGTGATTTCGGACAGGGCCGCTACAATGAGCAGTTCTTC

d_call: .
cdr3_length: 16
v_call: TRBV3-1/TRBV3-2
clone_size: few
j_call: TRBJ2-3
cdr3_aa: CASSLYRAGSTDTQYF
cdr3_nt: TGTGCCAGCAGCCTGTACAGGGCAGGGAGCACAGATACGCAGTATTTT

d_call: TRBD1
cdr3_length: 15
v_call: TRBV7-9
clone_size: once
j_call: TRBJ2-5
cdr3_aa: CASSPTGQVMGTQYF
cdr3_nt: TGTGCCAGCAGCCCGACGGGACAGGTCATGGGGACCCAGTACTTC

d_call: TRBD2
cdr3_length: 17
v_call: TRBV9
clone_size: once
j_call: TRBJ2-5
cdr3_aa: CASSETSGPLGQETQYF
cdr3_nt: TGTGCCAGCAGCGAGACTAGCGGGCCCCTGGGTCAAGAGACCCAGTACTTC

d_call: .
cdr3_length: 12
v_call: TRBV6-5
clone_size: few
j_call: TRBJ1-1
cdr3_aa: CASSSRDKEAFF
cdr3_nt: TGTGCCAGCAGTTCCAGGGACAAGGAAGCTTTCTTT

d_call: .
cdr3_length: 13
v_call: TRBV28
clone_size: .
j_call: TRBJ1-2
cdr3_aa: CASSRRQNYGYTF
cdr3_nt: TGTGCCAGCAGCCGGCGACAGAACTATGGCTACACCTTC

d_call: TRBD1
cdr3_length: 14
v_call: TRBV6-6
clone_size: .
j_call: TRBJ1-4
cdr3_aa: CASTRTGTNEKLFF
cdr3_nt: TGTGCCAGCACCAGGACAGGGACTAATGAAAAACTGTTTTTT

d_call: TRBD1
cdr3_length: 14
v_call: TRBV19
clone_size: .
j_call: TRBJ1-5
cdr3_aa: CASSQTGGNQPQHF
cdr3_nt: TGTGCCAGTAGTCAGACAGGGGGCAATCAGCCCCAGCATTTT

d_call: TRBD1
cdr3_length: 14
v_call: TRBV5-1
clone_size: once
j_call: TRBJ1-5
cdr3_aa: CASSQGQAGQPQHF
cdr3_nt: TGCGCCAGCAGCCAGGGACAGGCGGGTCAGCCCCAGCATTTT

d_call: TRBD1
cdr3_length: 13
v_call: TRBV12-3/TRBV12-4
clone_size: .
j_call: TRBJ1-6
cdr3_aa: CASSLTGNSPLHF
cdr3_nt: TGTGCCAGCAGTCTGACAGGGAATTCACCCCTCCACTTT

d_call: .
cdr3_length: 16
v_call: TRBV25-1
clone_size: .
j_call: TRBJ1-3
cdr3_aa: CASSAIKGSSGNTIYF
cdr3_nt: TGTGCCAGCAGTGCAATCAAAGGGAGCTCTGGAAACACCATATATTTT

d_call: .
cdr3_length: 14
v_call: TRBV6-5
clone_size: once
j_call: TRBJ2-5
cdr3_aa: CASSYQDSVRTQYF
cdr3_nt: TGTGCCAGCAGTTACCAGGACTCGGTCCGGACCCAGTACTTC

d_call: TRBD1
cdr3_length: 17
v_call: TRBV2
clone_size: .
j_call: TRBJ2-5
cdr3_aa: CASSEGKGTAYQETQYF
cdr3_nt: TGTGCCAGCAGTGAAGGTAAAGGGACAGCGTACCAAGAGACCCAGTACTTC

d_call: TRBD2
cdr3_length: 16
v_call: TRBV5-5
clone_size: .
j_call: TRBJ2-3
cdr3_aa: CASSLSSGGAKDTQYF
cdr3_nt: TGTGCCAGCAGCTTGTCTAGCGGGGGGGCCAAGGATACGCAGTATTTT

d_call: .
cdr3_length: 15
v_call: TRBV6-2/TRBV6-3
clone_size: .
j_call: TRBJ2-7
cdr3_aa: CASSSRTVSSYEQYF
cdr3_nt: TGTGCCAGCAGTTCTAGGACAGTAAGCTCCTACGAGCAGTACTTC

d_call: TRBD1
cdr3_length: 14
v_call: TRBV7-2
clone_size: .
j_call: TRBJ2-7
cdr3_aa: CASSSTGGPYEQYF
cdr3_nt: TGTGCCAGCAGCTCAACAGGGGGCCCCTACGAGCAGTACTTC

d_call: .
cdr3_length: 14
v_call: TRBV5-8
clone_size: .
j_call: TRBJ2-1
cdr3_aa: CASSRTQGRLEQFF
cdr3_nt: TGTGCCAGCAGCCGAACACAGGGTCGACTTGAGCAGTTCTTC

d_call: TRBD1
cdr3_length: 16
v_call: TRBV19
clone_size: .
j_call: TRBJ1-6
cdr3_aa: CASSNTGTGRSSPLHF
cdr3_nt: TGTGCCAGTAGTAACACCGGGACAGGAAGAAGTTCACCCCTCCACTTT

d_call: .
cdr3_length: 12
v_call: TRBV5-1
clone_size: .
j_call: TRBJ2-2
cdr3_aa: CASSLLVGELFF
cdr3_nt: TGCGCCAGCAGCTTACTAGTGGGGGAGCTGTTTTTT